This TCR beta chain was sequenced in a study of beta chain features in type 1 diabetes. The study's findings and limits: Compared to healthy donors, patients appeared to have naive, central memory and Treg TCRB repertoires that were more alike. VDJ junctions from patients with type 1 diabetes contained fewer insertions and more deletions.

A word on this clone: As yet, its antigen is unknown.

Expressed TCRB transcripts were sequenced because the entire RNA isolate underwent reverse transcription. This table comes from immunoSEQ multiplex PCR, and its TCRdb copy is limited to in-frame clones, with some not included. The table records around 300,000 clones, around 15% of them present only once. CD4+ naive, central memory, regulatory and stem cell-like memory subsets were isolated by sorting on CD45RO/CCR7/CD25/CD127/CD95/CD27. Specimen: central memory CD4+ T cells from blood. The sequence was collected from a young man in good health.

The CDR3 DNA sequence: TGTGCCAGCAGTTACCGTCTTTTCCGATCCACCGGGGAGCTGTTTTTT. Its translation: CASSYRLFRSTGELFF. The chain uses TRBV6-5 and TRBJ2-2; D is uncertain. The germline V gene has CDR1 MNHEY and CDR2 SVGAGI. V was clipped by 2 bases and J by 4 bases, with 14 bases between them. This CDR3 has 16 amino acids.